These T cell receptor beta chains were read from a single sample in a study of T cells in Graves' hyperthyroidism and ophthalmopathy. TCRdb independently ran MiXCR on the multiplex PCR reads; one entry per CDR3 protein. The sample includes 450,000 to 650,000 distinct CDR3 sequences, 14% of them seen just once. The sample taken for sequencing was blood. These receptors came from a woman under 30 with Graves' ophthalmopathy. Each CDR3 is given with its conserved first and last residue. D genes are given only for firm matches. Some rows mark clone size as missing; the rest say once, few, many or name a class of expanded clone.

-	TRBV5-8	TRBJ2-7	TRBD2	TGTGCCAGCAGCTCGAGACTAGCGGGATTCTACGAGCAGTACTTC	CASSSRLAGFYEQYF
many	TRBV5-1	TRBJ1-2	-	TGCGCCAGCAGCTTGGACCGGGGAGAATATGGCTACACCTTC	CASSLDRGEYGYTF
once	TRBV19	TRBJ2-5	TRBD2	TGTGCCAGTAGGACTAGCGGGAACCAAGAGACCCAGTACTTC	CASRTSGNQETQYF
-	TRBV6-6	TRBJ2-1	-	TGTGCCAGCAGTTACAGGGGGAAAAGTAAGTTCTTC	CASSYRGKSKFF
many	TRBV20-1	TRBJ2-3	-	TGCAGTGCTACGCAGAGATTGGGGACAGATACGCAGTATTTT	CSATQRLGTDTQYF
many	TRBV30	TRBJ1-1	-	TGTGCCTGGAGTGTGGCCAAGAACACTGAAGCTTTCTTT	CAWSVAKNTEAFF
-	TRBV19	TRBJ1-4	-	TGTGCCAGTAGGACTTCAGGGAGCGAAAAACTGTTTTTT	CASRTSGSEKLFF
-	TRBV2	TRBJ2-1	TRBD2	TGTGCCAGCAGTGAAATGGGACTAGCGGGTCTCCTGGTCCTTCAGTTCTTC	CASSEMGLAGLLVLQFF
-	TRBV4-2	TRBJ2-1	-	TGTGCCAGCAGCCAAGATAATCGGGGCTTGAATGAGCAGTTCTTC	CASSQDNRGLNEQFF
few	TRBV9	TRBJ2-7	-	TGTGCCAGCAGCTTAGGGACACCCGGCTACGAGCAGTACTTC	CASSLGTPGYEQYF
-	TRBV6-2/TRBV6-3	TRBJ2-1	TRBD2	TGTGCCAGCACCTTACGCGCCCCCCCTACTAGCGGGGTCGGCAATGAGCAGTTCTTC	CASTLRAPPTSGVGNEQFF
many	TRBV30	TRBJ2-2	-	TGTGCCTGGAGTTCAGGAACACGGGGCGAAGCCGGGGAGCTGTTTTTT	CAWSSGTRGEAGELFF
-	TRBV6-1	TRBJ2-1	TRBD2	TGTGCCAGCAGCGGGGCCGGGACTAGATCTACAATTCGGTTCTTC	CASSGAGTRSTIRFF
many	TRBV6-2/TRBV6-3	TRBJ2-7	TRBD2	TGTGCCAGCACCAAGGCACTAGCGGGATCCTACGAGCAGTACTTC	CASTKALAGSYEQYF
few	TRBV7-2	TRBJ1-5	-	TGTGCCAGCAGCTTAGGGACAGACAGCTATAGCAATCAGCCCCAGCATTTT	CASSLGTDSYSNQPQHF
many	TRBV20-1	TRBJ2-5	-	TGCAGTGCCACTCGGCGACGGACCACGAGGCAAGAGACCCAGTACTTC	CSATRRRTTRQETQYF
many	TRBV7-3	TRBJ2-1	-	TGTGCCAGCAAGACCCCTCTAGGCCTCCCCTACAATGAGCAGTTCTTC	CASKTPLGLPYNEQFF
few	TRBV20-1	TRBJ1-5	TRBD1	TGCAGTGCTTCGAAGGGGACAGGTATTAGCAATCAGCCCCAGCATTTT	CSASKGTGISNQPQHF
few	TRBV27	TRBJ1-4	-	TGTGCCAGCAGTCCTTTGCAGCGTGATGAAAAACTGTTTTTT	CASSPLQRDEKLFF
many	TRBV4-2	TRBJ1-1	TRBD1	TGTGCCAGCAGCCACTGGGACAGAGACATGAACACTGAAGCTTTCTTT	CASSHWDRDMNTEAFF
many	TRBV28	TRBJ2-7	-	TGTGCCAGCAGTTTACTTGTGGCAGGGGCCTACGAGCAGTACTTC	CASSLLVAGAYEQYF
many	TRBV11-3	TRBJ2-5	TRBD2	TGTGCCAGCAGCTTAGGTTCGACTAGCGGCATACAAGAGACCCAGTACTTC	CASSLGSTSGIQETQYF
many	TRBV20-1	TRBJ1-2	-	TGCAGTGCTAGAGAACCATCGACTCTCGGCTATGGCTACACCTTC	CSAREPSTLGYGYTF
-	TRBV24-1	TRBJ2-3	-	TGTGCCACCAGTGATATGACAAGCACAGATACGCAGTATTTT	CATSDMTSTDTQYF
few	TRBV18	TRBJ1-4	-	TGTGCCAGCTCACCACGGCAAGCGGAGGGAGTGCCTAATGAAAAACTGTTTTTT	CASSPRQAEGVPNEKLFF
many	TRBV11-2	TRBJ2-7	TRBD2	TGTGCCAGCAGCTTACGGACTAGCGGCCTCTACGAGCAGTACTTC	CASSLRTSGLYEQYF
many	TRBV14	TRBJ1-2	-	TGTGCCAGCAGCCAGAGACAGCACTATGGCTACACCTTC	CASSQRQHYGYTF
many	TRBV5-1	TRBJ1-5	-	TGTGCCAGCAGCTTAACCCAGGATCAGCCCCAGCATTTT	CASSLTQDQPQHF
many	TRBV6-1	TRBJ1-2	-	TGTGCCAGCAGTCCCTACGGGGTTTATGGCTACACCTTC	CASSPYGVYGYTF
-	TRBV27	TRBJ2-7	TRBD2	TGTGCCAGCAGTGCCCCGACTAGCCGACCGGTCTACGAGCAGTACTTC	CASSAPTSRPVYEQYF
few	TRBV18	TRBJ1-6	TRBD1	TGTGCCAGCTCACCTCCCGGGACAGGGCCGAGTTCACCCCTCCACTTT	CASSPPGTGPSSPLHF
many	TRBV6-2/TRBV6-3	TRBJ2-1	TRBD2	TGTGCCAGCAAAGCGGGACTAGCGGTCCTGGGGGTGCATGAGCAGTTCTTC	CASKAGLAVLGVHEQFF
-	TRBV11-3	TRBJ2-7	-	TGTGCCAGCAGCTTAGATTGGCCGGGGGACGAGCAGTACTTC	CASSLDWPGDEQYF
-	TRBV11-1	TRBJ1-1	-	TGTGCCAGCAGCTTAGAGGAGGATTTTCAAGACTCGAACACTGAAGCTTTCTTT	CASSLEEDFQDSNTEAFF
many	TRBV10-3	TRBJ2-5	-	TGTGCCATCAGTGCCGGGATCCGCGGGGAGACCCAGTACTTC	CAISAGIRGETQYF